This T cell receptor beta chain was profiled in a study of T cell responses to AZD1222 COVID-19 vaccine. Findings and limits, study-wide: Clonal diversity was possibly underestimated; the donors were predominantly white British and more often female. Nearly half of spike-specific TCRs reportedly target variant regions that are unmutated in the B.1.351 and B.1.1.7 variants. Vaccine-related CD4 TCRs covered spike, predominating at 160-218 and 743-854.

For this clone: The antigen remains undetermined.

The CDR3 has 15 amino acids. Trimming cost V 5 bases and J 5 bases, with 15 bases left between them. The germline gives CDR1 MNHEY, CDR2 SVGEGT. Using immunoSEQ multiplex PCR, the repertoire was profiled, and TCRdb retains in-frame clones only, with some absent. This table holds about 140,000 clones. Sequencing was performed on peripheral blood. The genes are TRBV6-2 or TRBV6-3 and TRBJ2-2; perhaps TRBD1 as D (8 bases). The sequence derives from an adult in good health. As DNA, the CDR3 is TGTGCCAGCAGTCGCGACAGGGGAGGGACCGGGGAGCTGTTTTTT. Its translation: CASSRDRGGTGELFF.